Below are 13 T cell receptor beta chains sequenced from a single sample in a study of blood T cells in healthy people across ages. Next came a second PCR, run for roughly 7 to 12 cycles, which used a sample-barcoded 5' primer along with a J-beta primer mix. TCRdb independently ran MiXCR on the 5' RACE reads; one entry per CDR3 protein. This table holds around 1,900,000 distinct CDR3 sequences, around 40% found once. Specimen: blood. Receptor source: a human donor in good health.

The chain employs TRBV7-2 and TRBJ2-1; 7 nucleotides match TRBD2. Germline CDR1 is SGHTA and CDR2 is FQGNSA. The CDR3 contains 16 residues. V trimming: 1 base; J trimming: 9 bases; junction bases outside the gene matches: 12. CDR3 residues: CASSLGRLAVSVEQFF. CDR3 DNA: TGTGCCAGCAGCTTAGGGCGACTAGCAGTTTCCGTTGAGCAGTTCTTC.

The J gene is TRBJ2-7, the V gene TRBV11-2; the D gene is possibly TRBD1 (5 bases). Germline-derived CDR1 and CDR2 are SGHAT and FQNNGV. Deletions cut 0 bases from V and 4 bases from J, with 13 bases between. The CDR3 covers 15 residues. The CDR3 sequence is CASSLDSQGWYEQYF. Written as DNA, the CDR3 is TGTGCCAGCAGCTTAGATAGCCAGGGTTGGTACGAGCAGTACTTC.

This clonotype appeared a few times. This sequence joins TRBV18 and TRBJ2-1, with D possibly being TRBD1 (8 bases). V was clipped by 8 bases and J by 5 bases, with 16 bases between them. Germline values: CDR1 KGHSH, CDR2 LQKENI. This CDR3 has 14 residues. The CDR3 region is CASASGTGDNEQFF. In DNA form, the CDR3 reads TGTGCCAGCGCGAGCGGGACAGGAGACAATGAGCAGTTCTTC.

CDR3 in amino acids: CASSPPLGRQTLLFF. CDR3 in DNA: TGTGCCAGCTCACCACCCCTGGGTCGACAAACCTTGCTGTTTTTT. The chain carries TRBV18 and TRBJ1-4; no clear D. Deletions cut 0 bases from V and 14 bases from J, with 19 bases between. Germline V lookup: CDR1 KGHSH, CDR2 LQKENI. The CDR3 sequence is 15 residues long.

The chain recombines TRBV18 with TRBJ1-4; weak D call: TRBD1 (5 bases). This CDR3 has 15 residues. V gave up 1 base and J gave up 8 bases, with 14 bases separating them. CDR1 is KGHSH, CDR2 LQKENI, per germline. The CDR3 loop reads CASSPLIGGEEKLFF. The CDR3 DNA reads as TGTGCCAGCTCACCACTGATAGGAGGGGAGGAAAAACTGTTTTTT.

This clonotype has more than one count but fewer than ten. V usage is TRBV9 and J usage is TRBJ2-1; 8 bases are shared with TRBD1. CDR1 and CDR2 from the germline V gene are SGDLS and YYNGEE. Germline trimming cut 3 bases from V and 4 bases from J; bases unmatched to any gene: 6. The CDR3 loop spans 15 amino acids. CDR3 region: CASSAQGAEYNEQFF. The CDR3 region has the DNA TGTGCCAGCAGCGCTCAGGGGGCCGAGTACAATGAGCAGTTCTTC.

The V and J genes are TRBV27 and TRBJ2-7; TRBD1 matches 10 bases. This CDR3 has 15 amino acids. Losses at the gene ends were 3 bases for V and 5 bases for J; bases not matched to a gene: 7. Germline V gene data show CDR1 as MNHEY and CDR2 as SMNVEV (reference sequence). The DNA of the CDR3 is TGTGCCAGCAGTTTTGTCGGACAGGGGGGGGACGAGCAGTACTTC. Its translation: CASSFVGQGGDEQYF.

The CDR3: CASSQVLWRGTHFLIELFF. The CDR3 DNA follows: TGTGCCAGCAGCCAAGTTTTGTGGCGGGGGACACATTTTCTGATAGAGCTGTTTTTT. V is TRBV4-2 and J is TRBJ2-2, with D perhaps TRBD2 (7 bases). Looked up from germline, CDR1 is LGHNA and CDR2 is YNFKEQ. Trimming cost V 1 base and J 11 bases, with 29 bases left between them. This CDR3 has 19 amino acids.

The chain carries TRBV12-3 or TRBV12-4 and TRBJ1-2; D is ambiguous. Trimming stripped 1 base from V and 7 bases from J, with 10 bases between. CDR3 length: 13 residues. The CDR3 region is CASSLVRATGYTF. As DNA, the CDR3 is TGTGCCAGCAGTTTAGTGCGGGCGACTGGCTACACCTTC.

The V and J genes are TRBV3-1 and TRBJ1-2, with D hard to call. Trimming took 0 bases from V and 6 from J, leaving 8 bases between them. Per the germline V gene, CDR1 is LGHDT and CDR2 is YNNKEL (reference sequence). This CDR3 is 13 amino acids long. The CDR3 spells CASSQDHQDGYTF. CDR3 bases: TGTGCCAGCAGCCAAGATCATCAGGATGGCTACACCTTC.

The rearrangement links TRBV20-1 to TRBJ1-5; tentatively, D is TRBD1 (6 bases). CDR3 length: 12 residues. Germline V lookup: CDR1 DFQATT, CDR2 SNEGSKA (reference sequence). Trimming took 4 bases from V and 10 from J, leaving 14 bases between them. DNA for the CDR3: TGCAGTGCTACCTTAAACAGGGAACCCCAGCATTTT. Its protein is CSATLNREPQHF.

CDR3 protein: CASTKTAGEAQYF. Here the CDR3 DNA reads TGTGCCAGCACTAAGACGGCCGGGGAGGCCCAGTACTTC. V and J are TRBV6-1 and TRBJ2-5, with a weak D call TRBD2 (6 bases). The CDR3 extends over 13 amino acids. The germline V gene encodes CDR1 MNHNS and CDR2 SASEGT. The V and J ends lost 7 bases and 9 bases respectively, with 18 bases between them.

This clonotype turned up a few times. The chain recombines TRBV6-2 or TRBV6-3 with TRBJ2-2; 8 bases are a match to TRBD2. Trimming cost V 6 bases and J 1 base; bases outside gene matches: 4. This CDR3 spans 15 amino acids. Germline CDR1 and CDR2: MNHEY and SVGEGT. In nucleotides, the CDR3 is TGTGCCAGCAGGGAAAGCGGGGGGAACACCGGGGAGCTGTTTTTT. It translates to CASRESGGNTGELFF.